The clone carrying this TCR beta chain was seen a handful of times. The CDR3 has 11 amino acids. Looked up from germline, CDR1 is DFQATT and CDR2 is SNEGSKA (reference sequence). It was with a sample-barcoded 5' primer and a J-beta primer mix that a second PCR of about 6 to 11 cycles was run. TCRdb fed the 5' RACE reads into MiXCR, producing one record per CDR3 protein. The sample shows roughly 720,000 distinct CDR3 sequences, less than 70% of them seen only once. This sample is drawn from a study of blood T cells in healthy people across ages. Sequenced sample: blood. The clonotype originates from an elderly man in good health. This chain uses TRBV20-1 with TRBJ2-4; D perhaps matches TRBD2 (5 bases). The DNA end is a closer match to TRBJ2-7, so the J assignment may be wrong. For the CDR3, the DNA is TGCAGTGTTCCCGGGATAAGCGAGCAGTACTTC. It is translated as CSVPGISEQYF.